This T cell receptor beta chain was recorded in a study of metastatic and nonmetastatic thyroid tumors. Patients were all untreated before their thyroid surgery. The CDR3 spans 15 residues. Germline V lookup: CDR1 SEHNR, CDR2 FQNEAQ (reference sequence). Notes on this clone: Its ends do not fully match the called genes, so a read error is possible.

TCRdb reanalyzed the PCR reads with MiXCR. The sample holds tens of thousands of clones, 15% to 20% seen once. The rearrangement uses TRBV7-9 and TRBJ2-2; possible D gene TRBD2, 6 bases. The sequenced sample consisted of blood. The clonotype comes from a female donor with papillary thyroid cancer or a benign thyroid nodule (not recorded which). Some clones in this sample may be carry-over from other donors' samples. CDR3 amino acids: CANSLGSGRTVELFF. The CDR3 nucleotides are TGTGCCAACAGCTTGGGTTCAGGGAGGACCGTGGAGCTGTTTTTT.